This TCR beta chain was recovered during a study of shared clonotypes between healthy human individuals. Repertoires were generated with immunoSEQ multiplex PCR, while TCRdb's copy carries only in-frame clones and drops some. Among 2 million to 3 million clones listed, roughly 93% were seen once. The V and J ends lost 6 bases and 4 bases respectively, with 12 bases between them. Per the germline V gene, CDR1 is MRHNA and CDR2 is SNTAGT. The CDR3 length is 13 residues. Material for sequencing was naive CD4+ T cells from PBMCs. This sample's subset: CD45RA+ positively selected. The receptor comes from a man between 18 and 29 years old in good health. Some clones in this sample may be carry-over from other donors' samples. The J gene is TRBJ2-5, the V gene TRBV6-4; TRBD2 is a possible D gene (6 bases). CDR3: CASRGGTGETQYF. The CDR3 region has the DNA TGTGCCAGCAGGGGGGGAACGGGAGAGACCCAGTACTTC.